The T cell receptor beta chain described here comes from a study of T cells in Graves' hyperthyroidism and ophthalmopathy. Study findings and constraints: The model forecast ophthalmopathy, anticipating it by a median roughly 6.3 months before onset. Separating ophthalmopathy from stable hyperthyroidism was achieved by a 13 V-J model. Most thyroid clonotypes that were expanded above 0.001 also turned up in blood.

RNA transcripts yielded amplified TCR beta CDR3 regions. HTBI primers were the set used in a first-round RT-PCR of the TCR CDR3. Each CDR3 protein gets one entry after TCRdb re-called the multiplex PCR reads with MiXCR. The data show a few hundred thousand distinct CDR3 sequences, 46% seen once. Uncontrolled infection, other autoimmune disease, pregnancy or lactation barred patients from enrollment. The CDR3 sequence is 11 residues long. CDR1 is SEHNR, CDR2 FQNEAQ, per germline (reference sequence). Germline trimming cut 5 bases from V and 19 bases from J; bases unmatched to any gene: 6. Worth noting for this clonotype: The antigen is not known.

The sequence derives from an adult woman with Graves' disease, either hyperthyroidism or ophthalmopathy (not recorded which). The J gene is TRBJ1-6, the V gene TRBV7-9, with 9 bases identical to TRBD1. Material for sequencing was peripheral blood or thyroid tissue (not recorded which). The CDR3 loop reads CASSHRDRVHF. The DNA of the CDR3 is TGTGCCAGCAGCCACCGGGACAGGGTTCACTTT. Based on the CDR3 plus reference TRBV7-9 and TRBJ1-6, the full variable domain is DTGVSQNPRHKITKRGQNVTFRCDPISEHNRLYWYRQTLGQGPEFLTYFQNEAQLEKSRLLSDRFSAERPKGSFSTLEIQRTEQGDSAMYLCASSHRDRVHFGNGTRLTVT.